These 2 T cell receptor beta chains share one sample of origin, sequenced in a study of blood T cells in healthy people across ages. A J-beta primer mix and a sample-barcoded 5' primer were used in a second PCR of about 6 to 12 cycles. MiXCR, applied by TCRdb to the 5' RACE reads, yields one record per CDR3 protein. The repertoire holds 1,300,000 or so distinct CDR3 sequences, with approximately 59% as singletons. The sequencing input was blood. These receptors originate from a man between 18 and 35 years old in good health.

This clonotype has ten or more counts. A much larger clone lies a single base off, so this may be a read error. V gene TRBV6-1 combines with J gene TRBJ2-1, with a possible D match to TRBD2 (5 bases). The J call may not be correct, given that the DNA end is closer to TRBJ2-7. Germline CDR1 and CDR2: MNHNS and SASEGT. This CDR3 comprises 13 residues. CDR3 protein: CASSRDDYNEQYF. The CDR3 region has the DNA TGTGCCAGCAGTCGAGACGACTACAATGAGCAGTACTTC.

In this sample, this clonotype turned up once. J is TRBJ1-2 and V is TRBV6-5; D call uncertain. Germline V gene data show CDR1 as MNHEY and CDR2 as SVGAGI. V shed 5 bases and J shed 8 bases, with 15 bases lying between them. This CDR3 has 13 residues. The CDR3 sequence is CASSHALPDGYTF. In nucleotides, the CDR3 is TGTGCCAGCAGTCACGCCCTACCGGACGGCTACACCTTC.